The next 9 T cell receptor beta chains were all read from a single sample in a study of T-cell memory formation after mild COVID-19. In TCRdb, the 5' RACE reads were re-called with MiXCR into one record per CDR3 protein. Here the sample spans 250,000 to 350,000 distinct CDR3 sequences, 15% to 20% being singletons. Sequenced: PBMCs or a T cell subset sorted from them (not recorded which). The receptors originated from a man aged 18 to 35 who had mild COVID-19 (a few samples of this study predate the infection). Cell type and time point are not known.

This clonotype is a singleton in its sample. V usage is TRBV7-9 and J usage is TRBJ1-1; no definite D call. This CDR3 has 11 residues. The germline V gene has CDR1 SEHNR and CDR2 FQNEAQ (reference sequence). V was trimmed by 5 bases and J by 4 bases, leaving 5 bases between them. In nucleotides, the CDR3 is TGTGCCAGCAGCCCCCGCACTGAAGCTTTCTTT. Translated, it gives CASSPRTEAFF.

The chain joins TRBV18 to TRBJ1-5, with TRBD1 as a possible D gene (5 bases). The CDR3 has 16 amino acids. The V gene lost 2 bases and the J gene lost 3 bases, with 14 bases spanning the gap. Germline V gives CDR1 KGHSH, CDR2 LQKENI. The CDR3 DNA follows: TGTGCCAGCTCACCAGGGAGCAGGGCGGACAATCAGCCCCAGCATTTT. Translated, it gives CASSPGSRADNQPQHF. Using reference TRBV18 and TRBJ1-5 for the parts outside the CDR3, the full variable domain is NAGVMQNPRHLVRRRGQEARLRCSPMKGHSHVYWYRQLPEEGLKFMVYLQKENIIDESGMPKERFSAEFPKEGPSILRIQQVVRGDSAAYFCASSPGSRADNQPQHFGDGTRLSIL.

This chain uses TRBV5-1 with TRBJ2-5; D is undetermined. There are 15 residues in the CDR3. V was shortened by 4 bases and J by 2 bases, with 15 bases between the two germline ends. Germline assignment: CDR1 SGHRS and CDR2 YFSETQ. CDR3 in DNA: TGCGCCAGCAGCGCCGGGTGGGGTAAACAAGAGACCCAGTACTTC. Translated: CASSAGWGKQETQYF.

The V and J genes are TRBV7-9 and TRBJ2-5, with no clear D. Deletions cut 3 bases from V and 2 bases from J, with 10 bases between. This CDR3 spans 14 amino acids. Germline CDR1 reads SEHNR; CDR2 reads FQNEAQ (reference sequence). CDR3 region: CASSFNPMQETQYF. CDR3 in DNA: TGTGCCAGCAGCTTTAACCCGATGCAAGAGACCCAGTACTTC.

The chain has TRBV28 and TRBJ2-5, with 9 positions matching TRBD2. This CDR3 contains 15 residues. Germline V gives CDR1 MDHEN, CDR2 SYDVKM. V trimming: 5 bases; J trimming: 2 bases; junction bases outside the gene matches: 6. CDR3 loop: CASSPRGGLQETQYF. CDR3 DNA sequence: TGTGCCAGCAGTCCGCGGGGGGGCCTTCAAGAGACCCAGTACTTC.

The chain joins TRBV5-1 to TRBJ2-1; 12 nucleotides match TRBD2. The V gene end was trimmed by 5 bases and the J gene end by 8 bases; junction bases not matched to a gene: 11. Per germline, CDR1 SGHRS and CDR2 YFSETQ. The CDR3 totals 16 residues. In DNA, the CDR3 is TGCGCCAGCAGTTCATACGCTAGCGGGGGGGCCGATGAGCAGTTCTTC. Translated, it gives CASSSYASGGADEQFF.

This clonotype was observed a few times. The CDR3 DNA is TGTGCCAGCAGTTACCGGGTGACAGGCACCGATGAGCAGTTCTTC. Translating it yields CASSYRVTGTDEQFF. V usage is TRBV6-2 or TRBV6-3 and J usage is TRBJ2-1; a weak D match, TRBD1 (6 bases). The V and J ends lost 2 bases and 8 bases respectively, with 16 bases between them. Germline V CDR1 and CDR2: MNHEY, SVGEGT. The CDR3 loop spans 15 amino acids.

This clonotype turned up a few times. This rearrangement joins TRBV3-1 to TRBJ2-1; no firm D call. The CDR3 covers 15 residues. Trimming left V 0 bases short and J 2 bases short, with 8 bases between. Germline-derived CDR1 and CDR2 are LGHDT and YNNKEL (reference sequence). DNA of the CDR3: TGTGCCAGCAGCCAAGATACCCTGCCCTACAATGAGCAGTTCTTC. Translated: CASSQDTLPYNEQFF.

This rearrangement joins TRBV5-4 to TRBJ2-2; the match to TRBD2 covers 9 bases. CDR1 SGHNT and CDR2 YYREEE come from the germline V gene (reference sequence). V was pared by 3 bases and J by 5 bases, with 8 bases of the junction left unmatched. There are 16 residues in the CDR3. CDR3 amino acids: CASSSLSGGRTGELFF. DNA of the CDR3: TGTGCCAGCAGCTCGCTCAGCGGGGGGCGAACCGGGGAGCTGTTTTTT.